The clone carrying this TCR beta chain was found a few times. The same CDR3 can be traced to other DNA sequences in this sample. This sample stems from a study of CD8+ T cells in alopecia areata. For the study at large: Dosing spanned 6 to 18 months on tofacitinib, then 6 months off drug.

Sequencing templates came from extracted RNA that was reverse transcribed into cDNA. Method: immunoSEQ multiplex PCR; TCRdb's copy keeps in-frame clones and lacks some. This table has over 110,000 clones, 51% appearing once. Peripheral blood samples and lesional scalp punch biopsies were obtained from alopecia areata patients. Using a FACSAria, the CD4+ and CD8+ T cells were sorted from the PBMCs. The ends were cut back, 0 bases at V and 2 bases at J, with 7 bases in the middle. CDR1 and CDR2 (germline): GTSNPN, SVGIG (reference sequence). The CDR3 runs 13 residues. V is TRBV30 and J is TRBJ1-1; D unclear. The sequence came from a human donor with alopecia areata. Sequencing used CD4+ T cells sorted from blood, obtained at week 0. The CDR3 DNA reads TGTGCCTGGAGTGTACGGGTAAACACTGAAGCTTTCTTT. Residues: CAWSVRVNTEAFF.